This T cell receptor beta chain comes out of a study of CD8+ T cells in alopecia areata. Alopecia areata patients gave lesional scalp punch biopsies and peripheral blood samples. V lost 8 bases to trimming and J lost 7 bases, with 15 bases between them. The CDR3 extends over 13 amino acids. Germline values: CDR1 LNHDA, CDR2 SQIVND (reference sequence). cDNA prepared by RNA extraction and subsequent reverse transcription served as the template for sequencing. The assay was immunoSEQ multiplex PCR, and TCRdb's table has in-frame clones only and misses some. The repertoire includes 120,000 to 150,000 clones, roughly 48% of them detected once, and approximately 6.6% sits in the top ten. Regarding the study as a whole: Scalp samples also yield sequences of resident alphabeta T cells from normal skin.

A few counts support this clone. Its target is unknown. This chain uses TRBV19 with TRBJ2-4, with D hard to call. The specimen was CD4+ T cells sorted from blood. The TCR was taken from a human donor with alopecia areata. The CDR3 DNA reads as TGTGCCAGTTCGCCCGGGCCCCCCAACATTCAGTACTTC. Its protein product is CASSPGPPNIQYF.